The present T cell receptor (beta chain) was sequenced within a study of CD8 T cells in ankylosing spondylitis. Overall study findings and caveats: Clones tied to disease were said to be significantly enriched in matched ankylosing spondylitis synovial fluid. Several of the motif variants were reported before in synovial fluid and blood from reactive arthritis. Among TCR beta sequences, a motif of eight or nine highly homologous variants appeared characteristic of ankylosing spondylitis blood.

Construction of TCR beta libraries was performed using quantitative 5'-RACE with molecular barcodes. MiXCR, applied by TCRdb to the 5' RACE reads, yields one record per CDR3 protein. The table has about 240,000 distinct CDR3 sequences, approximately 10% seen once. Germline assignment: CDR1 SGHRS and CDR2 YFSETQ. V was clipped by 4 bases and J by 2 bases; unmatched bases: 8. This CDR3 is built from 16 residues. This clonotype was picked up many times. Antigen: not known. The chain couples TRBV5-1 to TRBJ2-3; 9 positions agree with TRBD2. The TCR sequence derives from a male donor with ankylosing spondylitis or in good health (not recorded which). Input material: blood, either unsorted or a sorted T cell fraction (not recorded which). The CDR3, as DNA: TGCGCCAGCAGCCTAAAAGCGGGAGGTTCCACAGATACGCAGTATTTT. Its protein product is CASSLKAGGSTDTQYF. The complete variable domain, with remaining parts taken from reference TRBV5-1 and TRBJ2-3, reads KAGVTQTPRYLIKTRGQQVTLSCSPISGHRSVSWYQQTPGQGLQFLFEYFSETQRNKGNFPGRFSGRQFSNSRSEMNVSTLELGDSALYLCASSLKAGGSTDTQYFGPGTRLTVL.